Below, 16 T cell receptor beta chains from the same sample are listed, as sequenced in a study of blood T cell repertoires in COVID-19. Clones were read by immunoSEQ multiplex PCR, and TCRdb kept only the in-frame ones, dropping some. The sample includes about 310,000 clones, over 80% of them seen just once. The specimen sequenced was PBMCs or T cells enriched from blood (not recorded which). The source is a woman aged 18-30 years who had recovered from COVID-19.

This clone was seen a handful of times. J is TRBJ1-4 and V is TRBV11-2; tentative D call: TRBD1 (5 bases). CDR1 is SGHAT, CDR2 FQNNGV, per germline. Trimming left V 5 bases short and J 7 bases short, with 11 bases between. CDR3 length: 13 residues. Written as DNA, the CDR3 is TGTGCCAGCAGCCAGCAGGGACTTGAAAAACTGTTTTTT. Translated, it gives CASSQQGLEKLFF.

J is TRBJ1-1 and V is TRBV27; tentatively, D is TRBD1 (5 bases). Germline V gives CDR1 MNHEY, CDR2 SMNVEV (reference sequence). The CDR3 loop spans 13 amino acids. Trimming pared 5 bases from V and 3 bases from J, leaving 10 bases between. The DNA of the CDR3 is TGTGCCAGCAGTACCTGGGGGGACACTGAAGCTTTCTTT. It codes for CASSTWGDTEAFF.

The V call is TRBV3-1 (or the pseudogene TRBV3-2), the J call TRBJ2-1; 7 nucleotides agree with TRBD2. V shed 2 bases, J shed 6 bases, and the junction held 7 bases outside the gene matches. Germline CDR1 LGHDT, CDR2 YNNKEL (reference sequence). There are 15 residues in the CDR3. CDR3 region: CASSQLVGGINEQFF. In DNA form, the CDR3 reads TGTGCCAGCAGCCAACTGGTGGGAGGGATCAATGAGCAGTTCTTC.

The J gene is TRBJ2-1, the V gene TRBV7-2, with 13 bases aligning to TRBD2. Germline lookup yields CDR1 SGHTA and CDR2 FQGNSA. After removal of 8 bases from V and 10 bases from J, the junction contained 14 bases not matched to a gene. This CDR3 spans 16 amino acids. The CDR3 DNA reads TGTGCCAGCTCCGAACAGAGGGGACTAGCGGGATTGGAGCAGTTCTTC. This encodes CASSEQRGLAGLEQFF.

The rearrangement links TRBV7-8 to TRBJ2-2, with D unclear. Germline V CDR1 and CDR2: SGHVS, FQNEAQ. CDR3 length: 13 amino acids. The ends were cut back, 5 bases at V and 3 bases at J, with 7 bases in the middle. The CDR3: CASSRTYTGELFF. The CDR3 DNA follows: TGTGCCAGCAGCCGCACATACACCGGGGAGCTGTTTTTT. The whole variable domain, filled in from reference TRBV7-8 and TRBJ2-2, reads GAGVSQSPRYKVAKRGQDVALRCDPISGHVSLFWYQQALGQGPEFLTYFQNEAQLDKSGLPSDRFFAERPEGSVSTLKIQRTQQEDSAVYLCASSRTYTGELFFGEGSRLTVL.

V is TRBV19 and J is TRBJ1-6; TRBD1 matches 7 bases. Looked up from germline, CDR1 is LNHDA and CDR2 is SQIVND (reference sequence). The CDR3 is made up of 15 amino acids. The V gene end was trimmed by 5 bases and the J gene end by 6 bases; junction bases not matched to a gene: 7. As DNA, the CDR3 is TGTGCCAGTAGTTTCGCGGGACAGATTAATTCACCCCTCCACTTT. Translation gives CASSFAGQINSPLHF.

The rearrangement joins TRBV12-3 or TRBV12-4 to TRBJ2-5, with no clear D. The CDR3 extends over 13 amino acids. With 3 bases removed from V and 2 bases from J, the gap between germline ends came to 7 bases. The CDR3 bases are TGTGCCAGCAGTTTCGACTGGCAAGAGACCCAGTACTTC. Encoded protein: CASSFDWQETQYF.

The chain uses TRBV5-4 and TRBJ2-1, with 12 bases that match TRBD2. V lost 2 bases and J lost 4; bases outside the gene matches: 16. Germline V gives CDR1 SGHNT, CDR2 YYREEE (reference sequence). The CDR3 length is 20 residues. In nucleotides, the CDR3 is TGTGCCAGCAGCTTACCGTACGGGGGGGAGACTAGCGGGAGTTACAATGAGCAGTTCTTC. It specifies CASSLPYGGETSGSYNEQFF.

The chain carries TRBV4-2 and TRBJ1-1, with unresolved D. V lost 0 bases to trimming and J lost 8 bases, with 10 bases between them. The CDR3 length is 13 residues. Germline V gene data show CDR1 as LGHNA and CDR2 as YNFKEQ. Here the CDR3 DNA reads TGTGCCAGCAGCCAAGACCCGACGAGGGAAGCTTTCTTT. The encoded protein is CASSQDPTREAFF.

The CDR3: CASSIFSPFSNQPQHF. In DNA, the CDR3 is TGTGCCAGTAGTATATTCTCTCCTTTTAGCAATCAGCCCCAGCATTTT. This rearrangement joins TRBV19 to TRBJ1-5, with no clear D. CDR1 is LNHDA and CDR2 is SQIVND in the germline V gene (reference sequence). The CDR3 runs 16 residues. V lost 2 bases to trimming and J lost 0 bases, with 11 bases between them.

The rearrangement links TRBV27 to TRBJ2-1; 9 bases fit TRBD2. The CDR3 covers 18 residues. The V segment lost 3 bases and the J segment 0 bases; nucleotides outside the gene matches: 9. From germline, CDR1 is MNHEY and CDR2 SMNVEV (reference sequence). The CDR3 is CASSFTSTSGFSYNEQFF. DNA of the CDR3: TGTGCCAGCAGTTTCACCTCGACTAGCGGATTCTCCTACAATGAGCAGTTCTTC.

Here the CDR3 reads CASSPGQGFGYTF. CDR3 nucleotides: TGCGCCAGCAGCCCCGGACAGGGCTTCGGCTACACCTTC. The V gene is TRBV5-1, the J gene TRBJ1-2; TRBD1 matches at 8 bases. This CDR3 spans 13 amino acids. The ends lost 4 bases at V and 8 bases at J; junction bases unmatched: 7. Looked up from germline, CDR1 is SGHRS and CDR2 is YFSETQ.

The genes are TRBV11-2 and TRBJ2-3; the match to TRBD2 covers 7 bases. Losses at the gene ends were 11 bases for V and 5 bases for J; bases not matched to a gene: 4. CDR3 length equals 11 residues. Germline CDR1 SGHAT, CDR2 FQNNGV. CDR3 protein: CAVRGEDTQYF. The CDR3 nucleotides are TGTGCCGTTCGGGGGGAAGATACGCAGTATTTT.

The chain couples TRBV30 to TRBJ2-5; 7 nucleotides align to TRBD2. The trim removed 3 bases at V and 4 bases at J, leaving 5 bases unmatched. This CDR3 is 13 amino acids long. The germline V gene encodes CDR1 GTSNPN and CDR2 SVGIG (reference sequence). The CDR3 sequence: CAWRRREIETQYF. The CDR3 DNA follows: TGTGCCTGGAGACGGCGGGAGATAGAGACCCAGTACTTC.

The chain combines TRBV7-3 with TRBJ1-5; no clear D. V lost 4 bases, J lost 6 bases, and 10 bases lay in between. Germline assignment: CDR1 SGHTA and CDR2 FQGTGA. The CDR3 runs to 13 residues. CDR3 amino acids: CASSSSLIQPQHF. The CDR3 nucleotides are TGTGCCAGCAGCTCCAGTCTTATTCAGCCCCAGCATTTT.

This clone was recorded a few times. The CDR3 is CASNRRDSVSNQPQHF. The CDR3, as DNA: TGTGCCAGCAACCGTCGGGACAGCGTTAGCAATCAGCCCCAGCATTTT. V gene TRBV28 combines with J gene TRBJ1-5, with TRBD1 identical over 7 bases. Looked up from germline, CDR1 is MDHEN and CDR2 is SYDVKM. Trimming cost V 7 bases and J 0 bases; bases outside gene matches: 9. The CDR3 runs 16 residues.